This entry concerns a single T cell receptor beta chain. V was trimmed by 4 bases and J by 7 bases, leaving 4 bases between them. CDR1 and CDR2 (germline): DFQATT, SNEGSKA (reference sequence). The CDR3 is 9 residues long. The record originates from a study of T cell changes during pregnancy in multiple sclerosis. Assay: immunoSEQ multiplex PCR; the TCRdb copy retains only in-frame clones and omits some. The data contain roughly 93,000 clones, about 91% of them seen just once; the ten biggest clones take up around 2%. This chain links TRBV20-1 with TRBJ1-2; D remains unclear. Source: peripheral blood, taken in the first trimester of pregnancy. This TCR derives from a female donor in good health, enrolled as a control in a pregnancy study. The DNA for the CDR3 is TGCAGTGCTATCATTGGCTACACCTTC. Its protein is CSAIIGYTF.